This T cell receptor beta chain emerged from a study of Graves' ophthalmopathy and Graves' hyperthyroidism. V was trimmed by 8 bases and J by 2 bases, leaving 10 bases between them. The CDR3 length is 13 residues. The V gene's germline CDR1 is LNHDA and CDR2 SQIVND (reference sequence). RNA transcripts yielded amplified TCR beta CDR3 regions. The library came from an HTBI-primed first-round RT-PCR and a second-round multiplex PCR. TCRdb ran MiXCR on the multiplex PCR reads and lists one entry per CDR3 protein. Counted here are just over 400,000 distinct CDR3 sequences, approximately 21% occurring once; the ten biggest clones make up under 3%. This clonotype has ten or more counts.

The chain joins TRBV19 to TRBJ1-5, with D unclear. Sequencing was carried out using peripheral blood. This TCR was sampled from a woman aged 18-29 years with stable Graves' hyperthyroidism. In DNA, the CDR3 is TGTGCCAGTTCCGGCTACCGCAATCAGCCCCAGCATTTT. This translates into CASSGYRNQPQHF.